Below, 5 T cell receptor beta chains from the same sample are listed, as sequenced in a study of Tregs in tolerant kidney transplant recipients. Produced via immunoSEQ multiplex PCR; TCRdb's table is partial and in-frame only. The data contain tens of thousands of clones, 95% to 98% of them singletons. Material: Tregs from blood, obtained before the transplant. These receptors all come from a human donor who received a combined kidney and bone marrow transplant.

This chain joins TRBV11-2 and TRBJ2-1, with D perhaps TRBD2 (5 bases). Trimming took off 6 bases at V and 4 bases at J, with 10 bases between the two ends. The CDR3 sequence is 13 residues long. Per germline, CDR1 SGHAT and CDR2 FQNNGV. CDR3 coding DNA: TGTGCCAGCAGTGGAGGAGTGTACAATGAGCAGTTCTTC. Translated: CASSGGVYNEQFF.

The chain has TRBV15 and TRBJ2-1; D perhaps matches TRBD2 (5 bases). The CDR3 totals 14 residues. Germline V gene lookup returns CDR1 LNHNV and CDR2 YYDKDF (reference sequence). The germline V and J ends were trimmed by 1 base and 7 bases, with 11 bases remaining between them. The CDR3 reads CATSRVTRSNEQFF. DNA for the CDR3: TGTGCCACCAGCAGAGTAACTAGGTCGAATGAGCAGTTCTTC. Full variable domain (rest looked up from reference TRBV15 and TRBJ2-1): DAMVIQNPRYQVTQFGKPVTLSCSQTLNHNVMYWYQQKSSQAPKLLFHYYDKDFNNEADTPDNFQSRRPNTSFCFLDIRSPGLGDTAMYLCATSRVTRSNEQFFGPGTRLTVL.

The rearrangement uses TRBV7-2 and TRBJ2-7; 10 nucleotides agree with TRBD2. Germline lookup yields CDR1 SGHTA and CDR2 FQGNSA. The length of the CDR3 is 15 residues. The V and J ends lost 4 bases and 2 bases, in that order; junction bases with no gene match: 5. The CDR3 bases are TGTGCCAGCAGCTCCGATCTAGCGGGGGCCTACGAGCAGTACTTC. Translation: CASSSDLAGAYEQYF.

J is TRBJ2-1 and V is TRBV2, with TRBD1 identical over 7 bases. The CDR3 runs 14 residues. From germline, CDR1 is SNHLY and CDR2 FYNNEI. J gave up 2 bases and V 8 bases, and 6 bases lay outside the gene matches. The CDR3 reads CASLEDRPYNEQFF. The CDR3 coding sequence is TGTGCCAGCCTTGAGGACAGGCCCTACAATGAGCAGTTCTTC.

The V call is TRBV5-1, the J call TRBJ2-7, with a weak D call TRBD1 (5 bases). CDR1 and CDR2 (germline): SGHRS, YFSETQ. V lost 0 bases and J lost 12, with 25 bases in between. This CDR3 is 16 amino acids long. In nucleotides, the CDR3 is TGCGCCAGCAGCTTGGGAAGTGGACAACAACCGGGCGTTCGGTACTTC. Amino acid sequence: CASSLGSGQQPGVRYF.